Each of the 20 T cell receptor beta chains below was sequenced from the same sample in a study of shared clonotypes between healthy human individuals. Sequencing was performed with immunoSEQ multiplex PCR; in TCRdb, only in-frame clones are kept and a portion is missing. The sample lists about 2 million clones, roughly 96% occurring once. Material: naive CD4+ T cells sorted from blood. Noted subset: CD45RA+ positively selected. These receptors all stem from a man between 18 and 35 years old in good health.

The V and J genes are TRBV21-1 and TRBJ1-2; TRBD1, the D gene given by the table, was not confirmed from the DNA. TRBV21-1 is a pseudogene locus. This CDR3 has 12 amino acids. In nucleotides, the CDR3 is TGTGCCAGCAATTGGCCTGGGCGTGGCTACACCTTC. This translates into CASNWPGRGYTF.

V is TRBV2 and J is TRBJ2-2, with 9 bases that match TRBD1. The CDR3 covers 15 residues. Germline-derived CDR1 and CDR2 are SNHLY and FYNNEI. V gave up 4 bases and J gave up 3 bases; unmatched junction bases: 3. CDR3 protein: CASSAGQGYTGELFF. The CDR3 DNA reads TGTGCCAGCAGTGCCGGACAGGGGTACACCGGGGAGCTGTTTTTT.

The chain recombines TRBV5-1 with TRBJ1-5; D unclear. The CDR3 sequence is 15 residues long. Trimming took 2 bases from V and 5 from J, leaving 14 bases between them. In germline, CDR1 is SGHRS, CDR2 YFSETQ. CDR3 loop: CASSFRGAPDQPQHF. The CDR3 coding sequence is TGCGCCAGCAGCTTCCGGGGAGCCCCCGATCAGCCCCAGCATTTT.

This rearrangement joins TRBV30 to TRBJ1-4; 8 bases agree with TRBD1. CDR1 GTSNPN and CDR2 SVGIG come from the germline V gene (reference sequence). CDR3 length: 14 residues. After removal of 0 bases from V and 7 bases from J, the junction contained 4 bases not matched to a gene. CDR3 residues: CAWSVYRGSEKLFF. The CDR3 DNA sequence: TGTGCCTGGAGTGTCTACAGGGGGAGTGAAAAACTGTTTTTT.

Note on this clone: A junction boundary mismatches the germline segment, possibly from a read error. The genes are TRBV6-5 and TRBJ2-1; D tentatively fits TRBD1 or TRBD2 (5 bases each). The CDR3 has 14 residues. Germline CDR1 reads MNHEY; CDR2 reads SVGAGI. The CDR3 DNA sequence: TGTGCCATCAGTGAGCTGGGGGCCTACAATGAGCAGTTCTTC. The encoded protein is CAISELGAYNEQFF.

V gene TRBV7-9 combines with J gene TRBJ1-1; 9 bases line up with TRBD1. The V and J ends lost 11 bases and 4 bases, in that order; junction bases with no gene match: 8. Germline lookup yields CDR1 SEHNR and CDR2 FQNEAQ (reference sequence). This CDR3 has 13 residues. DNA for the CDR3: TGTGCCTTAGTACAGGGGGCGGCCACTGAAGCTTTCTTT. This sequence encodes CALVQGAATEAFF.

The gene calls are TRBV30 and TRBJ1-2; TRBD1 matches 10 bases. The CDR3 length is 15 residues. Germline loops: CDR1 GTSNPN, CDR2 SVGIG (reference sequence). V lost 4 bases, J lost 5 bases, and 10 bases stayed unmatched. CDR3: CAWKYAGTGVYGYTF. DNA for the CDR3: TGTGCCTGGAAATACGCCGGGACAGGGGTTTATGGCTACACCTTC.

This clone was detected only once. The chain combines TRBV27 with TRBJ2-7; D is perhaps TRBD1 or TRBD2 (6 bases each). V shed 8 bases and J shed 3 bases, with 17 bases lying between them. Germline CDR1 and CDR2: MNHEY and SMNVEV (reference sequence). The CDR3 contains 14 residues. Here the CDR3 reads CASGTWTANYEQYF. CDR3 in DNA: TGTGCCAGCGGGACTTGGACAGCTAACTACGAGCAGTACTTC.

The gene calls are TRBV6-6 and TRBJ2-5; D may be TRBD1 (5 bases). From germline, CDR1 is MNHNY and CDR2 SVGAGI (reference sequence). The CDR3 consists of 14 residues. V was pared by 5 bases and J by 7 bases, with 17 bases between. DNA of the CDR3: TGTGCCAGCAGTGCTACAGGTCCGGTTGGGACCCAGTACTTC. Residues: CASSATGPVGTQYF.

This clone was seen once. The rearrangement uses TRBV11-2 and TRBJ2-5; D is possibly TRBD2 (6 bases). V lost 5 bases and J lost 2, with 18 bases in between. CDR1 and CDR2 (germline): SGHAT, FQNNGV. The CDR3 runs to 16 residues. CDR3 residues: CASSRPGLATQETQYF. The CDR3 bases are TGTGCCAGCAGCCGACCGGGACTCGCGACTCAAGAGACCCAGTACTTC.

The chain has TRBV30 and TRBJ1-1, with D unclear. This CDR3 is 9 amino acids long. V was shortened by 8 bases and J by 6 bases, with 7 bases between the two germline ends. Germline V CDR1 and CDR2: GTSNPN, SVGIG (reference sequence). CDR3 protein: CAQQPEAFF. CDR3 nucleotide sequence: TGTGCCCAGCAGCCTGAAGCTTTCTTT.

The chain combines TRBV5-6 with TRBJ2-2; TRBD2 aligns across 9 bases. CDR3 size: 17 residues. V was pared by 0 bases and J by 0 bases, with 3 bases of the junction left unmatched. Germline V gene sequence: CDR1 SGHDT, CDR2 YYEEEE. In DNA, the CDR3 is TGTGCCAGCAGCTTGGGTCTAGCGGGGACGAACACCGGGGAGCTGTTTTTT. Protein sequence: CASSLGLAGTNTGELFF.

The chain links TRBV5-6 to TRBJ2-5; 7 bases agree with TRBD2. CDR3 length: 14 residues. V was clipped by 1 base and J by 5 bases; unmatched bases: 5. The germline gives CDR1 SGHDT, CDR2 YYEEEE. CDR3 sequence: CASSLIGGVETQYF. The CDR3 DNA reads as TGTGCCAGCAGCTTGATTGGGGGGGTGGAGACCCAGTACTTC.

Remarks on this clone: This same CDR3 is encoded by further DNA sequences in the sample. The chain joins TRBV29-1 to TRBJ1-1, with 9 bases lining up with TRBD1. Germline CDR1 and CDR2: SQVTM and ANQGSEA. V lost 6 bases and J lost 1; bases outside the gene matches: 3. This CDR3 is built from 13 residues. The CDR3 DNA reads TGCAGCGTCCACAGGGGGCCGAACACTGAAGCTTTCTTT. It codes for CSVHRGPNTEAFF.

This chain links TRBV4-1 with TRBJ1-4; perhaps TRBD1 as D (6 bases). Germline loops: CDR1 MGHRA, CDR2 YSYEKL. The CDR3 consists of 19 residues. Trimming pared 4 bases from V and 2 bases from J, leaving 23 bases between. The CDR3 DNA reads TGCGCCAGCAGCCCCCAGACAGGACCCACTTTAGGGACTAATGAAAAACTGTTTTTT. Translation gives CASSPQTGPTLGTNEKLFF.

V usage is TRBV29-1 and J usage is TRBJ2-7, with TRBD1 matching 10 bases. The germline V gene has CDR1 SQVTM and CDR2 ANQGSEA. The CDR3 sequence is 14 residues long. The V segment lost 6 bases and the J segment 1 base; nucleotides outside the gene matches: 6. The CDR3 DNA sequence: TGCAGCGTCACGGGGGGACAGGGGTCCTACGAGCAGTACTTC. Translated, it gives CSVTGGQGSYEQYF.

The CDR3 protein is CAISESPDAKNSPLHF. CDR3 DNA sequence: TGTGCCATCAGTGAGAGCCCGGACGCGAAGAATTCACCCCTCCACTTT. This sequence joins TRBV10-3 and TRBJ1-6, with D unresolved. This CDR3 is built from 16 residues. V lost 2 bases, J lost 7 bases, and 15 bases lay in between. Germline V lookup: CDR1 ENHRY, CDR2 SYGVKD.

This rearrangement joins TRBV9 to TRBJ1-2, with D perhaps TRBD1 (6 bases). The CDR3 is 14 amino acids. Germline V gene data show CDR1 as SGDLS and CDR2 as YYNGEE. The V end lost 4 bases, the J end lost 3 bases, and 13 bases lay between the germline ends. The CDR3 region has the DNA TGTGCCAGCAGCCAGAGGGGGTCGGACTATGGCTACACCTTC. Protein: CASSQRGSDYGYTF.

Turning to this clone: Other DNA sequences in this specimen translate into the identical CDR3. CDR3 region: CASSSQGGNSPLHF. As DNA, the CDR3 is TGTGCCAGCAGCTCACAGGGAGGTAATTCACCCCTCCACTTT. The chain uses TRBV5-4 and TRBJ1-6; D perhaps matches TRBD1 (6 bases). The CDR3 length is 14 residues. Trimming left V 3 bases short and J 6 bases short, with 10 bases between. CDR1 SGHNT and CDR2 YYREEE come from the germline V gene (reference sequence).

This clone has a single count. J is TRBJ1-1 and V is TRBV6-1; D not resolved. This CDR3 is built from 15 residues. Trimming removed 2 bases from V and 0 bases from J, with 10 bases in between. CDR1 and CDR2 (germline): MNHNS, SASEGT. This CDR3 reads CASSEKVPMNTEAFF. The CDR3 coding sequence is TGTGCCAGCAGTGAAAAGGTTCCTATGAACACTGAAGCTTTCTTT.